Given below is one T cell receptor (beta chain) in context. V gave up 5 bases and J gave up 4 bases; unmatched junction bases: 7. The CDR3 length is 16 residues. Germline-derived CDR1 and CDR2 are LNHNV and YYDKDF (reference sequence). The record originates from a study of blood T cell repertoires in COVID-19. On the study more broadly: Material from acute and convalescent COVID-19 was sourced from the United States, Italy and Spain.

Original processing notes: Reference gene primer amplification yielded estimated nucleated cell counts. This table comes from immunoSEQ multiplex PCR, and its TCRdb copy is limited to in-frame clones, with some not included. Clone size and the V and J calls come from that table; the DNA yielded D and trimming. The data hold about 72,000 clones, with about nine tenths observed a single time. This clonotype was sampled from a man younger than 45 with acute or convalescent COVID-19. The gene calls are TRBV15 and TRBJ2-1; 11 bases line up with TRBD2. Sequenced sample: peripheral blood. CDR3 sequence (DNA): TGTGCCACCAGCGGGATAGCGGGAGGGCTTTACAATGAGCAGTTCTTC. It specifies CATSGIAGGLYNEQFF.